Shown below are 19 T cell receptor beta chains from a single sample sequenced in a study of T cells in Graves' hyperthyroidism and ophthalmopathy. TCR beta CDR3 sequences were amplified from RNA transcripts. First-round RT-PCR of the TCR CDR3 relied on the HTBI primer set. Each CDR3 protein gets one entry after TCRdb re-called the multiplex PCR reads with MiXCR. This sample has approximately 610,000 distinct CDR3 sequences; over 12% occur once, and the top ten carry roughly 4.5%. Sequencing was performed on blood. The receptors stem from a woman aged 40 to 55 with Graves' ophthalmopathy.

This clonotype was recorded at least ten times. The chain employs TRBV5-1 and TRBJ2-5; TRBD2 matches 9 bases. V shed 0 bases, J shed 2 bases, and the junction held 11 bases outside the gene matches. The germline V gene encodes CDR1 SGHRS and CDR2 YFSETQ. The length of the CDR3 is 18 residues. DNA of the CDR3: TGCGCCAGCAGCTTGGCTGGAGCGGGAGGCCCTCAACAAGAGACCCAGTACTTC. Translation gives CASSLAGAGGPQQETQYF.

This clonotype was seen at least ten times. The V call is TRBV27, the J call TRBJ1-4; TRBD1 aligns across 7 bases. The CDR3 is 15 amino acids. CDR1 MNHEY and CDR2 SMNVEV come from the germline V gene (reference sequence). J gave up 8 bases and V 4 bases, and 10 bases lay outside the gene matches. CDR3 sequence (DNA): TGTGCCAGCAGTTGGCGGACAGGCGGAAGGGAAAAACTGTTTTTT. It is translated as CASSWRTGGREKLFF.

This clonotype showed up just a few times. The genes are TRBV6-2 or TRBV6-3 and TRBJ1-1, with D possibly TRBD1 on 6 matching bases. The germline CDR1 and CDR2 sequences are MNHEY and SVGEGT. The CDR3 spans 14 residues. V was clipped by 6 bases and J by 0 bases, with 11 bases between them. The CDR3, as DNA: TGTGCCAGCAGGGTCAGGGGATTGAACACTGAAGCTTTCTTT. The encoded protein is CASRVRGLNTEAFF.

V gene TRBV27 combines with J gene TRBJ1-1; 8 bases are shared with TRBD1. The trim removed 6 bases at V and 8 bases at J, leaving 8 bases unmatched. This CDR3 is 13 amino acids long. Germline V CDR1 and CDR2: MNHEY, SMNVEV (reference sequence). This chain's CDR3 is CASRPWTGNEAFF. CDR3 nucleotides: TGTGCCAGCAGACCTTGGACAGGGAACGAAGCTTTCTTT.

Notes on this clonotype: A junction end diverges from the germline sequence, so it may reflect a read error. The V and J genes are TRBV18 and TRBJ1-2; D gene unclear. Germline assignment: CDR1 KGHSH and CDR2 LQKENI. This CDR3 spans 14 amino acids. DNA for the CDR3: TGTGCCAGCTCTCCTACAGTCGCCACCCCTGATCCCATATTC. Translation gives CASSPTVATPDPIF.

This clonotype was recorded many times. This sequence joins TRBV12-3 or TRBV12-4 and TRBJ1-1; 8 positions agree with TRBD1. Losses at the gene ends were 5 bases for V and 6 bases for J; bases not matched to a gene: 8. The CDR3 has 14 amino acids. The CDR3 reads CASSQHRGRAEAFF. For the CDR3, the DNA is TGTGCCAGCAGTCAGCACAGGGGGAGGGCTGAAGCTTTCTTT.

This clonotype was seen at least ten times. The rearrangement joins TRBV15 to TRBJ1-1; the D is unclear. Trimming left V 1 base short and J 1 base short, with 7 bases between. The germline V gene has CDR1 LNHNV and CDR2 YYDKDF (reference sequence). The CDR3 length is 14 residues. Here the CDR3 reads CATSRGGANTEAFF. CDR3 in DNA: TGTGCCACCAGCAGAGGAGGTGCGAACACTGAAGCTTTCTTT.

This clonotype was recorded many times. The chain carries TRBV9 and TRBJ2-7; 7 nucleotides match TRBD1. CDR1 is SGDLS, CDR2 YYNGEE, per germline. V trimming: 0 bases; J trimming: 5 bases; junction bases outside the gene matches: 8. The CDR3 has 15 residues. Here the CDR3 reads CASSVEGAPSNEQYF. CDR3 DNA: TGTGCCAGCAGCGTAGAGGGGGCCCCTAGCAACGAGCAGTACTTC.

This clonotype occurred many times. J is TRBJ2-3 and V is TRBV9; maybe TRBD2 (5 bases). Trimming left V 4 bases short and J 0 bases short, with 9 bases between. This CDR3 is 14 amino acids long. Germline lookup yields CDR1 SGDLS and CDR2 YYNGEE. Here the CDR3 reads CASSPSGSTDTQYF. The CDR3 DNA sequence: TGTGCCAGCAGCCCGAGCGGTAGCACAGATACGCAGTATTTT.

This clonotype showed up just a few times. V is TRBV6-2 or TRBV6-3 and J is TRBJ1-1; 8 bases agree with TRBD1. CDR3 length: 15 residues. The junction had 10 bases not matched to a gene; V was cut back by 5 bases and J by 5 bases. The germline gives CDR1 MNHEY, CDR2 SVGEGT. CDR3 DNA sequence: TGTGCCAGCAGTGCCCCCCCGGACAGGGTTACTGAAGCTTTCTTT. This encodes CASSAPPDRVTEAFF.

In this sample, this clonotype turned up many times. J is TRBJ2-7 and V is TRBV28, with 12 bases matching TRBD2. The CDR3 length is 16 residues. Germline V gene data show CDR1 as MDHEN and CDR2 as SYDVKM. Trimming cost V 6 bases and J 5 bases; bases outside gene matches: 11. The DNA of the CDR3 is TGTGCCAGCAGCCTGGGCGGACTAGCGGGAAAGGACGAGCAGTACTTC. This sequence encodes CASSLGGLAGKDEQYF. Based on the CDR3 plus reference TRBV28 and TRBJ2-7, the full variable domain is DVKVTQSSRYLVKRTGEKVFLECVQDMDHENMFWYRQDPGLGLRLIYFSYDVKMKEKGDIPEGYSVSREKKERFSLILESASTNQTSMYLCASSLGGLAGKDEQYFGPGTRLTVT.

The chain combines TRBV5-1 with TRBJ2-7; D is ambiguous. Germline values: CDR1 SGHRS, CDR2 YFSETQ. The V gene lost 0 bases and the J gene lost 4 bases, with 11 bases spanning the gap. The CDR3 sequence is 14 residues long. The CDR3 DNA follows: TGCGCCAGCAGCTTGGCCAGGTCCGAATACGAGCAGTACTTC. Its protein product is CASSLARSEYEQYF.

This clonotype was counted at least ten times. The CDR3 DNA sequence: TGCGCCAGCAGCCAAGGGACAGGAGAGGGCTACACCTTC. As protein: CASSQGTGEGYTF. This chain connects TRBV4-3 to TRBJ1-2, with 7 bases fitting TRBD1. After removal of 1 base from V and 8 bases from J, the junction contained 4 bases not matched to a gene. This CDR3 spans 13 amino acids. Looked up from germline, CDR1 is LGHNA and CDR2 is YSLEER.

CDR3 nucleotides: TGTGCCAGCAGTTTTCTGCAGGGAGGGCAAGAGACCCAGTACTTC. This translates into CASSFLQGGQETQYF. This chain connects TRBV27 to TRBJ2-5, with 7 nucleotides matching TRBD2. This CDR3 region has 15 residues. With 3 bases clipped from V and 2 bases from J, the junction kept 6 bases outside the gene matches. CDR1 and CDR2 from the germline V gene are MNHEY and SMNVEV (reference sequence).

This clonotype was seen repeatedly, ten times or more. The chain joins TRBV6-4 to TRBJ2-2; 15 bases fit TRBD2. With V trimmed by 7 bases and J by 3 bases, 15 bases remained unmatched. Germline-derived CDR1 and CDR2 are MRHNA and SNTAGT. This CDR3 has 20 residues. The CDR3 is CASTLGFPGLAGGYTGELFF. CDR3 DNA: TGTGCCAGCACCCTGGGGTTTCCGGGACTAGCGGGAGGATACACCGGGGAGCTGTTTTTT.

This clonotype was counted ten times or more. V is TRBV7-2 and J is TRBJ2-5, with D perhaps matching TRBD1 (5 bases). Trimming left V 1 base short and J 5 bases short, with 8 bases between. CDR3 length: 13 residues. The germline V gene has CDR1 SGHTA and CDR2 FQGNSA. In DNA, the CDR3 is TGTGCCAGCAGCTTAGACAGGACGGAGACCCAGTACTTC. Translating it yields CASSLDRTETQYF.

This clonotype was counted many times. The J gene is TRBJ2-7, the V gene TRBV6-5, with a weak D call TRBD2 (6 bases). This CDR3 is built from 12 residues. Trimming cost V 2 bases and J 9 bases, with 11 bases left between them. In germline, CDR1 is MNHEY, CDR2 SVGAGI. The CDR3 DNA sequence: TGTGCCAGCAGTTACCCGCAGGGACTGCAGTACTTC. Protein product: CASSYPQGLQYF.

V gene TRBV7-2 combines with J gene TRBJ2-5, with 10 nucleotides matching TRBD2. The junction had 7 bases not matched to a gene; V was cut back by 2 bases and J by 4 bases. CDR1 SGHTA and CDR2 FQGNSA come from the germline V gene. This CDR3 has 16 amino acids. In nucleotides, the CDR3 is TGTGCCAGCAGCTTACCCTTAGCGGGAGGTCTAGAGACCCAGTACTTC. It encodes CASSLPLAGGLETQYF.

In its sample, this clonotype was seen a few times. The J gene is TRBJ1-1, the V gene TRBV7-9, with D uncertain. V was shortened by 2 bases and J by 1 base, with 8 bases between the two germline ends. This CDR3 region has 14 residues. Per germline, CDR1 SEHNR and CDR2 FQNEAQ (reference sequence). Here the CDR3 DNA reads TGTGCCAGCAGCTTAAAATGGGGGAACACTGAAGCTTTCTTT. Amino acids: CASSLKWGNTEAFF.